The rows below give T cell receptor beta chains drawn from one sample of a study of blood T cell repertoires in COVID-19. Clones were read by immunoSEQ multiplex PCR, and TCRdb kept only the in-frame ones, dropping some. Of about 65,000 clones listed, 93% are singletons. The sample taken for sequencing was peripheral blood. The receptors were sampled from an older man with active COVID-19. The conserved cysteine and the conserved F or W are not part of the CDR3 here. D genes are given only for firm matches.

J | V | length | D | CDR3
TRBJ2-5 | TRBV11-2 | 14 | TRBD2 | ASSFVSGGEVETQY
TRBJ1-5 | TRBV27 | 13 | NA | ASSDGRERGQPQH
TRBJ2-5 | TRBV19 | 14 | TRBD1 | ASSIAKGAGPQTQY
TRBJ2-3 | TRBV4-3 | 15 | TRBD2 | ASSQVGTSPAADTQY
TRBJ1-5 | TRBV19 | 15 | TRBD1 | ASSAPGQGIGGQPQH
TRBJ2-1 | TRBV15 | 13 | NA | ATSRDPGSYNEQF
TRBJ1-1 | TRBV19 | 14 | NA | ASSIRAGRANTEAF
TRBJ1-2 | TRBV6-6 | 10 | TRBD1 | ASSPTGSGYT
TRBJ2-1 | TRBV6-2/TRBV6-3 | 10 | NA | ASSYHYNEQF
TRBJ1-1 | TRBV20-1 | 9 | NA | STMGGTEAF
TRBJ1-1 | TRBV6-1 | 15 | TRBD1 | ASSEGRTGGRGTEAF
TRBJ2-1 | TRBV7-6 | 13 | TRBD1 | ASSRMTGIQNEQF
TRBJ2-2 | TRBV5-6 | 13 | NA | ASIGLGTDTGELF
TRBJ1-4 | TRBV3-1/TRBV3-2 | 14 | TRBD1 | ASSPPGTGGYEKLF
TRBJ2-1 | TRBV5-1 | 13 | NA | ASSLAGVLRNEQF
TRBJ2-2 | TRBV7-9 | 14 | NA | ASSPPGHKNTGELF
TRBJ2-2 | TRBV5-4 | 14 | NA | ASSLDSSPNTGELF
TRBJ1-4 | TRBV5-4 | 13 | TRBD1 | ASTSTGQGDEKLF
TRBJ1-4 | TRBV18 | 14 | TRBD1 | ASSPPGDSGNEKLF
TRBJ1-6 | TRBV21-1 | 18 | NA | ASSKGLGTGVTSYNSPLH
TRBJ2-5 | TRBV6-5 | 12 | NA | ASSYSTVGETQY
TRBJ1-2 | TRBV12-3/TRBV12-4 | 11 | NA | ASSLGHNYGYT
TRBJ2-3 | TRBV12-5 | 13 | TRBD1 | ASGLTGTAIDTQY
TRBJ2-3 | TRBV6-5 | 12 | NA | ASSRQQSTDTQY
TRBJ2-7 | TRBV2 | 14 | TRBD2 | ATHHQVGLATYEQY
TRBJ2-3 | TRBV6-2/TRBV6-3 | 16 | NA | ASSRQVYSPLGTDTQY
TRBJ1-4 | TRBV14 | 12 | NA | ASSLTTTNEKLF
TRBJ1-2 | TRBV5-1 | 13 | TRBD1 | ASSLEGQGGYGYT
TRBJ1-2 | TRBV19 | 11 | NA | ASSIEGAYGYT
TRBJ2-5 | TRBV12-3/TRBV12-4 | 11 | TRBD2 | ASAPGTSGGQY
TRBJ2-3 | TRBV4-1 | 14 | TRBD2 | ASSRQRGEGTDTQY
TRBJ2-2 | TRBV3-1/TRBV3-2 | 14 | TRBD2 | ASSQGTGGRTGELF
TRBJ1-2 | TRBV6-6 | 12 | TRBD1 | ASSRTGTNYGYT
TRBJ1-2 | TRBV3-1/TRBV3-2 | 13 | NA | ASSHPQGPNYGYT
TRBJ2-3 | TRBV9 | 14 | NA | ASTARAGQSTDTQY
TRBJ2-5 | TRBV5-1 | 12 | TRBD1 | ASSPTGVGETQY
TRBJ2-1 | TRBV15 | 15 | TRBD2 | ATSRSPSGGARDEQF
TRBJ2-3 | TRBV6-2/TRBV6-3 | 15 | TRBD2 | ASSYGIAGGLTDTQY
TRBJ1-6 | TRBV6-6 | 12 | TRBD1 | ASSEGQDNSPLH
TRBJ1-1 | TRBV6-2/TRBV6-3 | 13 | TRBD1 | ASSFRTGVGTEAF
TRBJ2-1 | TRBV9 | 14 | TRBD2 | ASSVRASGGALEQF
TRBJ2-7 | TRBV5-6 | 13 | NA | ASSLLGDTTYEQY